Listed below are T cell receptor beta chains from one sample, sequenced in a study of T-cell reconstitution after alpha-beta-depleted transplantation in children. Via MiXCR, TCRdb re-called the PCR reads, giving one row per CDR3 protein. The sample holds 500,000 to 600,000 distinct CDR3 sequences, around 19% seen once. The specimen was PBMCs from the stem cell graft donor, collected from the stem cell graft. The origin of the receptors is a human donor who donated a stem cell graft to a child with acute lymphoblastic leukemia. The CDR3 runs from the conserved cysteine through the conserved F or W. Fields, in order: CDR3 protein, CDR3 DNA, J gene, clone size, V gene, D gene. D genes are given only for firm matches. Clone sizes are given selectively: once, few, many, or a class where the clone is expanded.

CASSLSLSGRNEQYF,TGCGCCAGCAGCTTATCCCTCAGCGGTCGGAACGAGCAGTACTTC,TRBJ2-7,few,TRBV5-1,.
CSVEMWTGAGTEAFF,TGCAGCGTTGAAATGTGGACAGGGGCAGGTACTGAAGCTTTCTTT,TRBJ1-1,few,TRBV29-1,TRBD1
CASTFTGYEQYF,TGCGCCAGCACCTTCACGGGTTACGAGCAGTACTTC,TRBJ2-7,.,TRBV5-1,.
CSVAVGSGYTF,TGCAGCGTCGCTGTAGGGTCTGGCTACACCTTC,TRBJ1-2,.,TRBV29-1,.
CASSYSGSAYEQYF,TGTGCCAGCAGTTACTCCGGGAGCGCCTACGAGCAGTACTTC,TRBJ2-7,.,TRBV6-5,.
CASSTLDRGGDEQFF,TGTGCCAGCAGCACCTTGGACAGGGGTGGAGATGAGCAGTTCTTC,TRBJ2-1,.,TRBV7-9,TRBD1
CASSGPALRAANEQFF,TGTGCCAGCAGTGGACCCGCGCTGAGGGCCGCCAATGAGCAGTTCTTC,TRBJ2-1,.,TRBV6-1,.
CASSQVYNVYGYTF,TGCGCCAGCAGCCAAGTGTACAATGTCTATGGCTACACCTTC,TRBJ1-2,few,TRBV4-1,.
CASSRTDPNTEAFF,TGCGCCAGCAGCCGTACCGATCCCAACACTGAAGCTTTCTTT,TRBJ1-1,.,TRBV5-1,.
CASSSPTGNEQFF,TGTGCCAGCAGTTCGCCCACAGGCAATGAGCAGTTCTTC,TRBJ2-1,.,TRBV27,.
CASGFGQLAGEETQYF,TGTGCTAGTGGTTTTGGACAACTAGCGGGAGAAGAGACCCAGTACTTC,TRBJ2-5,few,TRBV12-5,TRBD2
CSARTTGGNYGYTF,TGCAGTGCTAGAACGACAGGGGGCAACTATGGCTACACCTTC,TRBJ1-2,few,TRBV20-1,TRBD1
CAGSAGLIEETQYF,TGTGCCGGCAGTGCGGGACTGATCGAAGAGACCCAGTACTTC,TRBJ2-5,.,TRBV12-3/TRBV12-4,.
CSARRTRAGELFF,TGCAGTGCTAGACGGACTAGGGCCGGGGAGCTGTTTTTT,TRBJ2-2,.,TRBV20-1,TRBD2
CASSNPGGGETQYF,TGCGCCAGCAGCAATCCAGGGGGGGGTGAGACCCAGTACTTC,TRBJ2-5,few,TRBV4-1,.
CSATKFRGLNTEAFF,TGCAGTGCTACAAAATTCAGGGGTCTGAACACTGAAGCTTTCTTT,TRBJ1-1,few,TRBV20-1,.
CASSQWSSGRNGEQFF,TGTGCCAGCAGCCAATGGTCTAGCGGGAGAAACGGTGAGCAGTTCTTC,TRBJ2-1,few,TRBV3-1,TRBD2
CASTGTSGRLLTYNEQFF,TGTGCCAGCACCGGGACTAGCGGGAGGCTACTAACCTACAATGAGCAGTTCTTC,TRBJ2-1,few,TRBV6-1,TRBD2
CASSPGQLFIVSYNEQFF,TGTGCCAGCAGCCCCGGACAGCTATTTATCGTCTCCTACAATGAGCAGTTCTTC,TRBJ2-1,.,TRBV14,.
CASSLAGTGGPYEQYF,TGTGCCAGCAGCTTAGCCGGGACAGGGGGGCCCTACGAGCAGTACTTC,TRBJ2-7,few,TRBV7-2,TRBD1
CASSPSAKAEAFF,TGTGCCAGCTCACCATCGGCAAAAGCTGAAGCTTTCTTT,TRBJ1-1,few,TRBV18,.
CASTASSGPSYEQYF,TGTGCCAGTACCGCGAGCAGCGGACCCTCCTACGAGCAGTACTTC,TRBJ2-7,.,TRBV19,.
CSAREGQPVEETQYF,TGCAGTGCTAGAGAGGGACAACCGGTTGAGGAGACCCAGTACTTC,TRBJ2-5,.,TRBV20-1,.
CASSWAVQGASNYGYTF,TGCGCCAGCAGCTGGGCCGTACAGGGGGCTTCGAACTATGGCTACACCTTC,TRBJ1-2,few,TRBV5-1,TRBD1
CATSSLSNEQFF,TGTGCCACCAGCAGCCTCTCTAATGAGCAGTTCTTC,TRBJ2-1,.,TRBV15,.
CASRENQPQHF,TGTGCCAGCAGGGAAAATCAGCCCCAGCATTTT,TRBJ1-5,few,TRBV6-1,.
CASSLTAPYEQYF,TGTGCCAGCAGCTTAACAGCCCCCTACGAGCAGTACTTC,TRBJ2-7,.,TRBV7-8,.
CASSRGSPPYNEQFF,TGTGCCAGCAGCCGAGGGAGTCCCCCCTACAATGAGCAGTTCTTC,TRBJ2-1,.,TRBV7-9,.